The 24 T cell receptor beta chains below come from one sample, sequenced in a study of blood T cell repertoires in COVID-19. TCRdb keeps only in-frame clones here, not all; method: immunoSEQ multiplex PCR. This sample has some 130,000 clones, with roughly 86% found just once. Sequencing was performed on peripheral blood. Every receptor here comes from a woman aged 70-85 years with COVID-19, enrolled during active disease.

The CDR3 DNA reads TGTGCCAGCAGCTTGGCCCCGAGGCTTAGCTCCTACAATGAGCAGTTCTTC. Encoded protein: CASSLAPRLSSYNEQFF. The chain employs TRBV5-5 and TRBJ2-1; no clear D gene. Germline V lookup: CDR1 SGHKS, CDR2 YYEKEE (reference sequence). The V end lost 0 bases, the J end lost 0 bases, and 13 bases lay between the germline ends. The CDR3 is 17 residues long.

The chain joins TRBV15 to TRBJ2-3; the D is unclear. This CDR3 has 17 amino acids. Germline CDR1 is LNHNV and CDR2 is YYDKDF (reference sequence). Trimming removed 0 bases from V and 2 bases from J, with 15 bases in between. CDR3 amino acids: CATSRDQAPSLTDTQYF. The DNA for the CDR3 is TGTGCCACCAGCAGAGATCAGGCCCCCAGCCTCACAGATACGCAGTATTTT.

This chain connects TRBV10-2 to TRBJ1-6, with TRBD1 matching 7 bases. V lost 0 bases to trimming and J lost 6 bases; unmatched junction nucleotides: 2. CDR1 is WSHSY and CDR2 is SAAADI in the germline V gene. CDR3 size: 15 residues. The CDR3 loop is CASSESAGGNSPLHF. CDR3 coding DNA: TGCGCCAGCAGTGAGTCAGCAGGGGGTAATTCACCCCTCCACTTT.

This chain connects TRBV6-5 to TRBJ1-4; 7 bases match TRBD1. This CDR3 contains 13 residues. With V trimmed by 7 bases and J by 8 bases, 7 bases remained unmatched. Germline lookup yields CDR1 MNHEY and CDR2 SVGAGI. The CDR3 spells CASTGQGVEKLFF. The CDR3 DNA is TGTGCCAGCACGGGTCAGGGGGTCGAAAAACTGTTTTTT.

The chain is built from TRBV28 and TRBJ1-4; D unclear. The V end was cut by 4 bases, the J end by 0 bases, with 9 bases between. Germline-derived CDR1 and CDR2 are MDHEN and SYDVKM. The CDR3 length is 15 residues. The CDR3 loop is CASSSIGTTNEKLFF. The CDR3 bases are TGTGCCAGCAGTTCTATCGGGACAACTAATGAAAAACTGTTTTTT.

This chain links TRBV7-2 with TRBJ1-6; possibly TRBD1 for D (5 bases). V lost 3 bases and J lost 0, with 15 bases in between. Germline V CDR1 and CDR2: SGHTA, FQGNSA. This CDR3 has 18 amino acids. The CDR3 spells CASSFFRPQGSYNSPLHF. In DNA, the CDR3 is TGTGCCAGCAGCTTTTTCCGCCCCCAGGGCTCCTATAATTCACCCCTCCACTTT.

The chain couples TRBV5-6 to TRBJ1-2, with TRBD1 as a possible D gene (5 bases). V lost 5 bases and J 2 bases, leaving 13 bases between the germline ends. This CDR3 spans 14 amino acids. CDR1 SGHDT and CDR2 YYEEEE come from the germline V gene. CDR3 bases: TGTGCCAGCAGTCGCCAGGGCCCCAACTATGGCTACACCTTC. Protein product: CASSRQGPNYGYTF.

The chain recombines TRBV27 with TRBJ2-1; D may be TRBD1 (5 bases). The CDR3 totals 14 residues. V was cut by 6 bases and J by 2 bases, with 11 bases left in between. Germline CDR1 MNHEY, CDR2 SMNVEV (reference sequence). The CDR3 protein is CASRGPGAYNEQFF. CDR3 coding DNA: TGTGCCAGCAGGGGGCCGGGTGCCTACAATGAGCAGTTCTTC.

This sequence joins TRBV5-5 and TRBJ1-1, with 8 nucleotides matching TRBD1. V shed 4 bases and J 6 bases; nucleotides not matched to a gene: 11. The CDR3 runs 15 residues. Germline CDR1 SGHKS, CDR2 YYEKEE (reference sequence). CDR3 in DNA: TGTGCCAGCAGCCAGACAGGGGACAGACTTTCTGAAGCTTTCTTT. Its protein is CASSQTGDRLSEAFF.

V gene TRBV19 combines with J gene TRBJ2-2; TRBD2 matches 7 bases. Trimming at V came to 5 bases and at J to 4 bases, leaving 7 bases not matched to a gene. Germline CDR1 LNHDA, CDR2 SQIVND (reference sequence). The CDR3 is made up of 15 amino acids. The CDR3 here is CASSAQAGSTGELFF. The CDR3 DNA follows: TGTGCCAGTAGTGCCCAAGCGGGGAGCACCGGGGAGCTGTTTTTT.

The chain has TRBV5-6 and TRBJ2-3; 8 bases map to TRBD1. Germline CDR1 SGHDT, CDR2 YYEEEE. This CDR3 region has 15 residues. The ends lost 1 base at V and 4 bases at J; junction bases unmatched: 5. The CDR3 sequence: CASSLPTGVADTQYF. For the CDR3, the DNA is TGTGCCAGCAGCTTGCCGACAGGGGTCGCAGATACGCAGTATTTT.

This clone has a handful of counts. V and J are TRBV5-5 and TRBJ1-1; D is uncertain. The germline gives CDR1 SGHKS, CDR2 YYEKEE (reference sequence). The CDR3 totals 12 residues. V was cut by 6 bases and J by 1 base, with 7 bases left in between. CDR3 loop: CASKTENTEAFF. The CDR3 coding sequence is TGTGCCAGCAAAACAGAGAACACTGAAGCTTTCTTT.

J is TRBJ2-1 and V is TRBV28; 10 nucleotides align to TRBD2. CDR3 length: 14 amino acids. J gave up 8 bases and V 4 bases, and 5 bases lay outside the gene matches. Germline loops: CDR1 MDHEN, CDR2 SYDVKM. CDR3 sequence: CASSYLAGDYEQFF. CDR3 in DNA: TGTGCCAGCAGTTACCTAGCGGGGGACTATGAGCAGTTCTTC.

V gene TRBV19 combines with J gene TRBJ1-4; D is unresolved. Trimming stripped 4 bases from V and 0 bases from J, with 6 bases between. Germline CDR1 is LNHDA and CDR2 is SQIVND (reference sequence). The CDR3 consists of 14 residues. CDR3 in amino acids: CASSSDSTNEKLFF. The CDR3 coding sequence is TGTGCCAGTAGTAGCGATTCAACTAATGAAAAACTGTTTTTT.

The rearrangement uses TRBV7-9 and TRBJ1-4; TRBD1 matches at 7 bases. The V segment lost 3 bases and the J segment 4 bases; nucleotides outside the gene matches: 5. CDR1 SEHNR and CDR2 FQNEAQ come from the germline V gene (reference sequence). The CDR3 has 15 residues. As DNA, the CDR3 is TGTGCCAGCAGCTTCCGGACAGGCTTTAATGAAAAACTGTTTTTT. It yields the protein CASSFRTGFNEKLFF.

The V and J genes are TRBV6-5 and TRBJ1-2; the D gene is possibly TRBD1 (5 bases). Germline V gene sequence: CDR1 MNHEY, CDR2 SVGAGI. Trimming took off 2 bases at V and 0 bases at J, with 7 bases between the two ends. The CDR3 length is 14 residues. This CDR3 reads CASSYTGANYGYTF. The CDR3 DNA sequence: TGTGCCAGCAGTTACACAGGAGCTAACTATGGCTACACCTTC.

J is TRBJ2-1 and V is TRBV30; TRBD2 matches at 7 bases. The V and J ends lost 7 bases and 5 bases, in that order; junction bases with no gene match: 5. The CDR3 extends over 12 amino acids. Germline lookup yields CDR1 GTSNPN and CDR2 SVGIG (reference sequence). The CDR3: CASTGGNNEQFF. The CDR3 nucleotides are TGTGCCTCGACGGGGGGAAACAATGAGCAGTTCTTC.

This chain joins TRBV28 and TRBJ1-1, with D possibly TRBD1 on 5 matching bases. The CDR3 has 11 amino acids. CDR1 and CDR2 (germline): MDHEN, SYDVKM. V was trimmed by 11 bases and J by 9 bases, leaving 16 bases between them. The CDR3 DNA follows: TGTGCCGGGCTCTCAGGGACTCAAGCTTTCTTT. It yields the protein CAGLSGTQAFF. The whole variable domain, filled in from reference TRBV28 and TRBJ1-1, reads DVKVTQSSRYLVKRTGEKVFLECVQDMDHENMFWYRQDPGLGLRLIYFSYDVKMKEKGDIPEGYSVSREKKERFSLILESASTNQTSMYLCAGLSGTQAFFGQGTRLTVV.

The CDR3 nucleotides read TGTGCCAGCAGCTTGCGTCTAGCGGGGCAAGAGACCCAGTACTTC. Translated: CASSLRLAGQETQYF. The rearrangement links TRBV5-4 to TRBJ2-5; TRBD2 agrees at 9 bases. Germline CDR1 is SGHNT and CDR2 is YYREEE (reference sequence). After removal of 1 base from V and 2 bases from J, the junction contained 3 bases not matched to a gene. The CDR3 has 15 amino acids. The full variable domain, its missing parts supplied by reference TRBV5-4 and TRBJ2-5, is ETGVTQSPTHLIKTRGQQVTLRCSSQSGHNTVSWYQQALGQGPQFIFQYYREEENGRGNFPPRFSGLQFPNYSSELNVNALELDDSALYLCASSLRLAGQETQYFGPGTRLLVL.

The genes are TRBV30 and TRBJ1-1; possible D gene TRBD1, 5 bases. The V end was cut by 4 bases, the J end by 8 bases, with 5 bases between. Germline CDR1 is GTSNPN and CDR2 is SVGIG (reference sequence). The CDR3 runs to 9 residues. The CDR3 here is CAWNREAFF. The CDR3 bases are TGTGCCTGGAACAGGGAAGCTTTCTTT.

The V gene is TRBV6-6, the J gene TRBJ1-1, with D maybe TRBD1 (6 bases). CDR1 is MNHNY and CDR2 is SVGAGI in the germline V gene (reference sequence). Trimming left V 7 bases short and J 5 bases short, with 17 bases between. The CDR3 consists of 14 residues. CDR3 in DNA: TGTGCCAGCATCCCAGGGGATAGGCCGACTGAAGCTTTCTTT. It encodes CASIPGDRPTEAFF.

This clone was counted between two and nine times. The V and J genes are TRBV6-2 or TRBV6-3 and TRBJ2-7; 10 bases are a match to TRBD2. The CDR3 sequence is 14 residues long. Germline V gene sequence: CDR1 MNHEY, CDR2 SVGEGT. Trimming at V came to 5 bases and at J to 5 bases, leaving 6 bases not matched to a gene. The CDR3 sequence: CASSPGTSVNEQYF. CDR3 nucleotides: TGTGCCAGCAGTCCCGGGACTAGCGTGAACGAGCAGTACTTC.

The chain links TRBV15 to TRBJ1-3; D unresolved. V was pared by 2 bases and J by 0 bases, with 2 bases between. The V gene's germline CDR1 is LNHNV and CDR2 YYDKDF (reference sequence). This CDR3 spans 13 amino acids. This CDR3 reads CATSRYSGNTIYF. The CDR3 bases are TGTGCCACCAGCAGATACTCTGGAAACACCATATATTTT.

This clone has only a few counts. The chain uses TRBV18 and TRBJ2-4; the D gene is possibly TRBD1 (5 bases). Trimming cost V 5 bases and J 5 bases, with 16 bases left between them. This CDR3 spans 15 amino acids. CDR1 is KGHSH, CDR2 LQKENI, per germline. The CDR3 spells CASSDPGLAENIQYF. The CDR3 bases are TGTGCCAGCTCAGACCCAGGGTTGGCAGAAAACATTCAGTACTTC.